What follows is one T cell receptor (beta chain) and its context. It may be a read error: a sequence one base away is much more abundant. Germline lookup yields CDR1 ENHRY and CDR2 SYGVKD. This CDR3 region has 13 residues. The germline V and J ends were trimmed by 6 bases and 0 bases, with 8 bases remaining between them. The data are from a study of Graves' ophthalmopathy and Graves' hyperthyroidism. For repertoire sequencing, the TCR beta CDR3 regions were amplified from RNA transcripts. In the first round, RT-PCR was carried out with HTBI primers, and a multiplex PCR formed the second round. TCRdb passed the multiplex PCR reads through MiXCR, listing each CDR3 protein once. This table holds about 740,000 distinct CDR3 sequences, 40% found once.

The V and J genes are TRBV10-3 and TRBJ2-5, with D uncertain. This TCR derives from an adult man with Graves' ophthalmopathy. The sample taken for sequencing was peripheral blood. CDR3 DNA: TGTGCCATCAGGGCGGCCAACCAAGAGACCCAGTACTTC. It is translated as CAIRAANQETQYF.